Presented here are 24 T cell receptor beta chains from one specimen sequenced in a study of T-cell reconstitution after alpha-beta-depleted transplantation in children. This sample's TCRbeta library carried unique molecular identifier barcodes. MiXCR, applied by TCRdb to the PCR reads, yields one record per CDR3 protein. The top ten clones hold less than 98% of a sample with about 58,000 distinct CDR3 sequences, about 40% of them seen once. This specimen consisted of PBMCs, mostly from graft donor cells, obtained 360 days after TCRalphabeta/CD19-depleted stem cell transplant. These receptors all stem from a male patient between 10 and 17 years old who had a stem cell transplant for acute lymphoblastic leukemia, so the T cells may come from the graft donor.

This chain uses TRBV28 with TRBJ2-7, with TRBD2 identical over 8 bases. The CDR3 consists of 16 residues. Germline assignment: CDR1 MDHEN and CDR2 SYDVKM. Trimming removed 6 bases from V and 5 bases from J; junction bases left unmatched: 15. The CDR3 reads CASSVSGETPTHEQYF. The CDR3 DNA is TGTGCCAGCAGCGTTAGCGGGGAAACCCCTACCCACGAGCAGTACTTC.

This clonotype was seen a few times. This chain links TRBV12-3 or TRBV12-4 with TRBJ2-1; 11 nucleotides agree with TRBD2. The V segment lost 5 bases and the J segment 3 bases; nucleotides outside the gene matches: 9. This CDR3 contains 17 residues. CDR3 in DNA: TGTGCCAGCAGTGGGACTAGCGGCGTTCGGGTCTACAATGAGCAGTTCTTC. It encodes CASSGTSGVRVYNEQFF.

As DNA, the CDR3 is TGTGCCAGCAGTTTAGTTTCCAGCACAGATACGCAGTATTTT. It codes for CASSLVSSTDTQYF. J is TRBJ2-3 and V is TRBV12-3 or TRBV12-4; D gene uncertain. The CDR3 runs 14 residues. Trimming took off 1 base at V and 0 bases at J, with 5 bases between the two ends.

A few counts support this clonotype. The chain carries TRBV25-1 and TRBJ2-5; D is perhaps TRBD1 (6 bases). The germline gives CDR1 MGHDK, CDR2 SYGVNS. Trimming stripped 8 bases from V and 4 bases from J, with 20 bases between. This CDR3 contains 15 residues. Written as DNA, the CDR3 is TGTGCCAGCGAAAGAAACAGGGAGACCCGAGAGACCCAGTACTTC. Protein product: CASERNRETRETQYF. Drawing the rest from reference TRBV25-1 and TRBJ2-5, the complete variable domain is EADIYQTPRYLVIGTGKKITLECSQTMGHDKMYWYQQDPGMELHLIHYSYGVNSTEKGDLSSESTVSRIRTEHFPLTLESARPSHTSQYLCASERNRETRETQYFGPGTRLLVL.

There are many counts of this clonotype. The V and J genes are TRBV7-6 and TRBJ1-1, with unresolved D. CDR1 and CDR2 from the germline V gene are SGHVS and FNYEAQ. The CDR3 consists of 14 residues. V was clipped by 4 bases and J by 1 base, with 10 bases between them. Here the CDR3 reads CASSSGERNTEAFF. CDR3 nucleotide sequence: TGTGCCAGCAGCTCCGGGGAAAGGAACACTGAAGCTTTCTTT. The whole variable domain, remainder taken from reference TRBV7-6 and TRBJ1-1, is GAGVSQSPRYKVTKRGQDVALRCDPISGHVSLYWYRQALGQGPEFLTYFNYEAQQDKSGLPNDRFSAERPEGSISTLTIQRTEQRDSAMYRCASSSGERNTEAFFGQGTRLTVV.

This clonotype was seen a few times. CDR3 nucleotides: TGCGCCAGCAGTGAGTGGGCAGGGGCCCTAGGTGAGCAGTTCTTC. Encoded protein: CASSEWAGALGEQFF. The chain employs TRBV10-1 and TRBJ2-1; a possible D gene is TRBD1 (6 bases). V gave up 1 base and J gave up 9 bases, with 16 bases separating them. Per the germline V gene, CDR1 is WNHNN and CDR2 is SYGVQD (reference sequence). The CDR3 is 15 amino acids.

This chain uses TRBV12-5 with TRBJ2-1; D assignment may be TRBD1 or TRBD2 (5 bases each). This CDR3 region has 16 residues. CDR1 is LGHNT, CDR2 FRNRAP, per germline. Trimming stripped 5 bases from V and 2 bases from J, with 16 bases between. The CDR3 nucleotides read TGTGCTAGTGGTCCCGACCAGGGAGCGCCCTACAATGAGCAGTTCTTC. It specifies CASGPDQGAPYNEQFF.

The chain combines TRBV20-1 with TRBJ2-2; 8 positions match TRBD2. Germline lookup yields CDR1 DFQATT and CDR2 SNEGSKA (reference sequence). V lost 0 bases and J lost 2; bases outside the gene matches: 8. This CDR3 comprises 17 residues. DNA for the CDR3: TGCAGTGCTAGAGATCACAAGCGGGAGATCAACACCGGGGAGCTGTTTTTT. It yields the protein CSARDHKREINTGELFF.

V is TRBV24-1 and J is TRBJ2-5; TRBD2 matches 8 bases. This CDR3 region has 15 residues. Germline V CDR1 and CDR2: KGHDR, SFDVKD. The ends lost 2 bases at V and 2 bases at J; junction bases unmatched: 3. This chain's CDR3 is CATSDYRLAQETQYF. CDR3 in DNA: TGTGCCACCAGTGATTATCGACTAGCGCAAGAGACCCAGTACTTC.

The chain joins TRBV20-1 to TRBJ1-1, with 7 bases matching TRBD1. CDR1 and CDR2 (germline): DFQATT, SNEGSKA (reference sequence). This CDR3 contains 12 residues. Trimming at V came to 5 bases and at J to 4 bases, leaving 4 bases not matched to a gene. CDR3 nucleotides: TGCAGTGCTGAGCAGGGGGGCACTGAAGCTTTCTTT. It specifies CSAEQGGTEAFF.

The CDR3 nucleotides are TGCAGTGCTAGAGGCGCGACTAGCGGATTCACAGATACGCAGTATTTT. Amino acids: CSARGATSGFTDTQYF. The gene calls are TRBV20-1 and TRBJ2-3; 9 nucleotides match TRBD2. The CDR3 runs 16 residues. The germline V gene has CDR1 DFQATT and CDR2 SNEGSKA (reference sequence). Trimming took 1 base from V and 2 from J; bases not matched to a gene: 7.

The genes are TRBV7-9 and TRBJ2-1; a possible D gene is TRBD2 (6 bases). This CDR3 is built from 14 residues. Germline CDR1 is SEHNR and CDR2 is FQNEAQ (reference sequence). Deletions cut 4 bases from V and 6 bases from J, with 13 bases between. The CDR3 coding sequence is TGTGCCAGCAGCTCCACCCTAGCGCCCAATGAGCAGTTCTTC. It is translated as CASSSTLAPNEQFF.

The chain combines TRBV5-1 with TRBJ2-3; tentatively, D is TRBD1 (6 bases). The V end was cut by 0 bases, the J end by 5 bases, with 13 bases between. The CDR3 contains 15 residues. The germline CDR1 and CDR2 sequences are SGHRS and YFSETQ. CDR3 sequence (DNA): TGCGCCAGCAGCTTGGTATTACAGGGCGGAGATACGCAGTATTTT. As protein: CASSLVLQGGDTQYF.

The rearrangement links TRBV3-1 to TRBJ2-1, with 11 bases identical to TRBD2. CDR1 and CDR2 (germline): LGHDT, YNNKEL (reference sequence). The CDR3 has 17 amino acids. The J segment lost 7 bases and the V segment lost 3 bases, leaving 11 bases of the junction unmatched. CDR3 DNA sequence: TGTGCCAGCAGCCATCCCTACAGACTAGCGGGGCGGAATGAGCAGTTCTTC. As protein: CASSHPYRLAGRNEQFF.

This rearrangement joins TRBV12-3 or TRBV12-4 to TRBJ2-4; 8 positions match TRBD2. This CDR3 is built from 16 residues. Trimming removed 4 bases from V and 1 base from J; junction bases left unmatched: 6. The chain's CDR3 is CASSWSGRSAKNIQYF. The CDR3 region has the DNA TGTGCCAGCAGTTGGAGCGGGAGAAGCGCCAAAAACATTCAGTACTTC.

The chain is built from TRBV9 and TRBJ2-7; 8 bases are shared with TRBD1. V shed 8 bases, J shed 5 bases, and the junction held 6 bases outside the gene matches. In germline, CDR1 is SGDLS, CDR2 YYNGEE. This CDR3 region has 12 residues. CDR3 nucleotides: TGTGCCAGTGGACAGGGAGGTGACGAGCAGTACTTC. It translates to CASGQGGDEQYF.

The chain uses TRBV5-1 and TRBJ2-5; 8 bases are shared with TRBD1. Losses at the gene ends were 4 bases for V and 3 bases for J; bases not matched to a gene: 2. CDR1 is SGHRS and CDR2 is YFSETQ in the germline V gene. The CDR3 runs 13 residues. Here the CDR3 reads CASSQGAEETQYF. Written as DNA, the CDR3 is TGCGCCAGCAGCCAGGGGGCTGAAGAGACCCAGTACTTC.

The rearrangement uses TRBV12-3 or TRBV12-4 and TRBJ2-2; 9 bases are shared with TRBD1. The CDR3 covers 14 residues. The ends lost 7 bases at V and 5 bases at J; junction bases unmatched: 5. DNA of the CDR3: TGTGCCAGCATTCAACAGGGGGCTACCGGGGAGCTGTTTTTT. Amino acid sequence: CASIQQGATGELFF.

In this sample, this clonotype turned up a few times. The chain is built from TRBV20-1 and TRBJ2-1; D remains ambiguous. V lost 3 bases and J lost 0, with 12 bases in between. Germline CDR1 DFQATT, CDR2 SNEGSKA (reference sequence). This CDR3 is 15 amino acids long. The CDR3 DNA sequence: TGCAGTGCTAGTTCCGTCCTGAGCTCCTACAATGAGCAGTTCTTC. This translates into CSASSVLSSYNEQFF.

The chain couples TRBV29-1 to TRBJ2-2; the D is unclear. V lost 7 bases and J lost 2, with 5 bases in between. Germline V gene sequence: CDR1 SQVTM, CDR2 ANQGSEA. The CDR3 is 11 amino acids. CDR3: CSGKNTGELFF. The CDR3 DNA is TGCAGCGGTAAAAACACCGGGGAGCTGTTTTTT.

This clonotype was seen more than once but under ten times. This chain joins TRBV19 and TRBJ2-6, with D hard to call. The germline gives CDR1 LNHDA, CDR2 SQIVND (reference sequence). This CDR3 has 15 residues. With 3 bases removed from V and 5 bases from J, the gap between germline ends came to 11 bases. CDR3 protein: CASSMETWWANVLTF. Here the CDR3 DNA reads TGTGCCAGTAGTATGGAAACTTGGTGGGCCAACGTCCTGACTTTC. Combining the CDR3 with reference TRBV19 and TRBJ2-6 gives the whole variable domain DGGITQSPKYLFRKEGQNVTLSCEQNLNHDAMYWYRQDPGQGLRLIYYSQIVNDFQKGDIAEGYSVSREKKESFPLTVTSAQKNPTAFYLCASSMETWWANVLTFGAGSRLTVL.

This chain connects TRBV12-3 or TRBV12-4 to TRBJ1-1; 7 bases match TRBD1. CDR3 size: 13 residues. The ends lost 7 bases at V and 2 bases at J; junction bases unmatched: 4. The CDR3 is CASKQGGNTEAFF. The CDR3 bases are TGTGCCAGCAAGCAGGGGGGTAACACTGAAGCTTTCTTT.

V usage is TRBV11-2 and J usage is TRBJ2-1; TRBD1 is a possible D gene (6 bases). CDR3 length: 16 residues. The V gene's germline CDR1 is SGHAT and CDR2 FQNNGV. V was pared by 2 bases and J by 2 bases, with 13 bases between. For the CDR3, the DNA is TGTGCCAGCAGCTTAAACAGGGATGGGGCCTACAATGAGCAGTTCTTC. It encodes CASSLNRDGAYNEQFF.

This chain uses TRBV5-6 with TRBJ2-1; D unresolved. The CDR3 totals 12 residues. Germline V gene sequence: CDR1 SGHDT, CDR2 YYEEEE. V lost 0 bases and J lost 6, with 4 bases in between. The DNA for the CDR3 is TGTGCCAGCAGCTTGGCCTTCAATGAGCAGTTCTTC. Translated: CASSLAFNEQFF.